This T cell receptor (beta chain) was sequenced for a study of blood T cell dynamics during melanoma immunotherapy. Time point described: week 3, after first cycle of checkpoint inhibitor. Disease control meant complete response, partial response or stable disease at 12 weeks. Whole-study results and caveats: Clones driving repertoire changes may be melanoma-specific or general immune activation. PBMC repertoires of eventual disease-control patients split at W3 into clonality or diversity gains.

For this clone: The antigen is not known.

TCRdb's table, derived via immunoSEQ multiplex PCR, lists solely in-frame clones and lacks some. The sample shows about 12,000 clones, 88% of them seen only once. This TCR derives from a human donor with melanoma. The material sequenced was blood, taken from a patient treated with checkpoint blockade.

The CDR3 loop is CASSLVQLGGNQPQHF. The CDR3 nucleotides read TGTGCCAGCAGCTTAGTGCAGTTAGGGGGCAATCAGCCCCAGCATTTT. The chain combines TRBV7-2 with TRBJ1-5; the D gene is possibly TRBD1 (5 bases). V was shortened by 1 base and J by 2 bases, with 12 bases between the two germline ends. The CDR3 totals 16 residues. The germline gives CDR1 SGHTA, CDR2 FQGNSA.